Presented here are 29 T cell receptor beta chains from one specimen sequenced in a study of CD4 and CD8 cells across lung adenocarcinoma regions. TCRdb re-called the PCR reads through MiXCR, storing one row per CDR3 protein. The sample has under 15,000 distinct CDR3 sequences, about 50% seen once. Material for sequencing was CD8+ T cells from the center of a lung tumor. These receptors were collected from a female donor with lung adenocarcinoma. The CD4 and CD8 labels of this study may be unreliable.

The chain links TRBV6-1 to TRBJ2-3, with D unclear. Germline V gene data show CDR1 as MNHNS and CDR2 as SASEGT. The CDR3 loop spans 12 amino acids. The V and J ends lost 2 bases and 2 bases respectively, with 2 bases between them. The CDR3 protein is CASSESTDTQYF. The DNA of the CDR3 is TGTGCCAGCAGTGAATCCACAGATACGCAGTATTTT.

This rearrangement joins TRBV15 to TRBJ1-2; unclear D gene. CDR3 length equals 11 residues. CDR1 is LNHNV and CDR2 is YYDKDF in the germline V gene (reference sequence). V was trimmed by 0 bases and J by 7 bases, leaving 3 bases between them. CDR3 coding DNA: TGTGCCACCAGCAGAGATGGTGGCTACACCTTC. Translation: CATSRDGGYTF.

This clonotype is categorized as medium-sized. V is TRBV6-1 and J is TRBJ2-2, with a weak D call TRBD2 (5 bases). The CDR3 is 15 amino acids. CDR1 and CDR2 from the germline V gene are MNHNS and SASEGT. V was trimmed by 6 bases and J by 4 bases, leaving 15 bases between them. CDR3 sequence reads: CASRVTGEFTGELFF. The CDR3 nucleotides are TGTGCCAGCAGGGTCACCGGGGAATTCACCGGGGAGCTGTTTTTT.

This CDR3 is CASSLESRGGWANVQYF. The CDR3 coding sequence is TGTGCCAGCAGTTTAGAGTCCAGGGGTGGATGGGCCAACGTGCAGTACTTC. The genes are TRBV27 and TRBJ2-3, with a weak D call TRBD1 (6 bases). The tail of the sequence fits TRBJ2-7 better, so the J call may be wrong. The CDR3 spans 17 residues. Germline V gives CDR1 MNHEY, CDR2 SMNVEV (reference sequence).

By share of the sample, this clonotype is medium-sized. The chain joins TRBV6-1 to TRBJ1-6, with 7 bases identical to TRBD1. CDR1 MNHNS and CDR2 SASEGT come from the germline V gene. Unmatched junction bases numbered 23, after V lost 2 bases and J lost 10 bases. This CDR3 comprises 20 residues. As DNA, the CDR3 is TGTGCCAGCAGTGAATCCCGGTTCCAGGGACAGCTAAGGATTGGCTCACCCCTCCACTTT. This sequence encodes CASSESRFQGQLRIGSPLHF.

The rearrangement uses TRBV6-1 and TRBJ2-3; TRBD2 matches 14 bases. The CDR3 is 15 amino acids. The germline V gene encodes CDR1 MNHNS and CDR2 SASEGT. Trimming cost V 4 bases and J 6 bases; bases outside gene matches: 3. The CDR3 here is CASSGTSGGRDTQYF. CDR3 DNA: TGTGCCAGCAGTGGGACTAGCGGGGGGCGTGATACGCAGTATTTT.

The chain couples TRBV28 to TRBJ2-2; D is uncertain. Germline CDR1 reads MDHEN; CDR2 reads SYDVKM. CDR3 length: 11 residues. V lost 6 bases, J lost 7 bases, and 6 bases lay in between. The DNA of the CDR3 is TGTGCCAGCAGCACGGGCGGGGAGCTGTTTTTT. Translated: CASSTGGELFF.

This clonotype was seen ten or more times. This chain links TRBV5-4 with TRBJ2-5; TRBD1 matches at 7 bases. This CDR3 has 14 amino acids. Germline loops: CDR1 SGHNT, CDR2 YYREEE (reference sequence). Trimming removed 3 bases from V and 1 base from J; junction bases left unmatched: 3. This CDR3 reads CASSSGTAQETQYF. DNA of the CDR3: TGTGCCAGCAGCTCCGGGACAGCCCAAGAGACCCAGTACTTC.

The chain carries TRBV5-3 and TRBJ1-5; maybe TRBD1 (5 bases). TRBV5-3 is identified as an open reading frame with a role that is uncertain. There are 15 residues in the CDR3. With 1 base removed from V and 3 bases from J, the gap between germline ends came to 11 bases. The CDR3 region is CARSLSKGPNQPQHF. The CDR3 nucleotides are TGTGCCAGAAGCTTGTCAAAGGGGCCCAATCAGCCCCAGCATTTT.

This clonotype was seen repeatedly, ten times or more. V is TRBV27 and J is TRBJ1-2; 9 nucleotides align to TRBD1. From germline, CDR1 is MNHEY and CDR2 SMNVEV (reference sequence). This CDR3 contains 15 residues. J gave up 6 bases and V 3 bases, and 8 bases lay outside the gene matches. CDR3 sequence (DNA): TGTGCCAGCAGTTTCGCCACGGGACAGGGAAATGGCTACACCTTC. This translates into CASSFATGQGNGYTF.

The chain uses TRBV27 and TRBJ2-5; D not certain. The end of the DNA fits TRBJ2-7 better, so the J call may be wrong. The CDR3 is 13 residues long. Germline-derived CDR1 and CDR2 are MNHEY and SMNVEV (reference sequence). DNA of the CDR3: TGTGCCAGCAGCTTCATCCCTTCCTACGAGCAGTACTTC. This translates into CASSFIPSYEQYF.

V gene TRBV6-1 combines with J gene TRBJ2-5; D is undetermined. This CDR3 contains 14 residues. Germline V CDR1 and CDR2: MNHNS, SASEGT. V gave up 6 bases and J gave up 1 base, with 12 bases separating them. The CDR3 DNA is TGTGCCAGCAGGCGACATATACTCCAAGAGACCCAGTACTTC. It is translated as CASRRHILQETQYF.

The CDR3 DNA sequence: TGTGCCAGCAGTCAAGGGGCCTACAATGAGCAGTTCTTC. Translation gives CASSQGAYNEQFF. The genes are TRBV6-2 or TRBV6-3 and TRBJ2-1, with D perhaps matching TRBD1 (5 bases). The V end was cut by 5 bases, the J end by 2 bases, with 7 bases between. The V gene's germline CDR1 is MNHEY and CDR2 SVGEGT. The CDR3 has 13 residues.

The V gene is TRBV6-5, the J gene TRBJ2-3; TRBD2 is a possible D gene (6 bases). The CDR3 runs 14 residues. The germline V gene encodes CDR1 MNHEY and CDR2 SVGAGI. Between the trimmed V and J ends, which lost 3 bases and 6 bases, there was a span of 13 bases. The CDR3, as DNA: TGTGCCAGCAGTTATGGCAGGGCGGGGGATACGCAGTATTTT. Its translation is CASSYGRAGDTQYF.

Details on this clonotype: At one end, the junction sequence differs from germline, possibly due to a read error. For the CDR3, the DNA is TGTGCCAGCAAGTCTAGCCGGGGCGGCAAAGATACGCAGTATTTC. This gives the protein CASKSSRGGKDTQYF. J is TRBJ2-3 and V is TRBV6-1; D is perhaps TRBD1 or TRBD2 (5 bases each). This CDR3 contains 15 residues. Germline V lookup: CDR1 MNHNS, CDR2 SASEGT.

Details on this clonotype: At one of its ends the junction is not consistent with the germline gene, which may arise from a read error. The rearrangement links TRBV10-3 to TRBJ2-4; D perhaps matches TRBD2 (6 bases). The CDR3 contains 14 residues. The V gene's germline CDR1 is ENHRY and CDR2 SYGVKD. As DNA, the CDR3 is TGTGCCGTGAGTGGGGGGTCAGACGGAGACATCCAGTACTTC. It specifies CAVSGGSDGDIQYF.

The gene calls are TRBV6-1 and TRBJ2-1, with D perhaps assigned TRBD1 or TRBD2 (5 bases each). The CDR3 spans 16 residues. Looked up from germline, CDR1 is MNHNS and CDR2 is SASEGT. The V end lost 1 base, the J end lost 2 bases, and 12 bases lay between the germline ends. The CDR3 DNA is TGTGCCAGCAGTGAAGTTCAGCGGACAACCTACAATGAGCAGTTCTTC. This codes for CASSEVQRTTYNEQFF.

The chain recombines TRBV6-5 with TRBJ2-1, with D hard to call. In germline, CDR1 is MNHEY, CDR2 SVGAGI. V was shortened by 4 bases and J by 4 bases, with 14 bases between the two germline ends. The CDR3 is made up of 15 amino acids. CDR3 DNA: TGTGCCAGCAGTTTGGCGCCCCCTGGATACAATGAGCAGTTCTTC. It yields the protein CASSLAPPGYNEQFF.

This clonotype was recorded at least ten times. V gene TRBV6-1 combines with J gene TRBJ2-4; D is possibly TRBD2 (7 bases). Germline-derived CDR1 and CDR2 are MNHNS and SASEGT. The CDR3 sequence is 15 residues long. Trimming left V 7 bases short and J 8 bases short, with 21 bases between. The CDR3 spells CASKVGGAGRDIQYF. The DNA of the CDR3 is TGTGCCAGCAAAGTTGGGGGGGCAGGTAGGGACATTCAGTACTTC.

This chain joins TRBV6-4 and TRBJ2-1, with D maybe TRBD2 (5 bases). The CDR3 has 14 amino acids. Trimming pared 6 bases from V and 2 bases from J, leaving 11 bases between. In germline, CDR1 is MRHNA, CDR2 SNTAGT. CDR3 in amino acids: CASSPSGAYNEQFF. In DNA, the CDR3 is TGTGCCAGCAGCCCGAGCGGCGCCTACAATGAGCAGTTCTTC.

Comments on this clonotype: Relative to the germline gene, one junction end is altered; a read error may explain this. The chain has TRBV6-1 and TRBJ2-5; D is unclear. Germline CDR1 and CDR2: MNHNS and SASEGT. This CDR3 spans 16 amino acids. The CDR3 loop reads CASSDLRGRDQDTQYF. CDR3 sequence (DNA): TGTGCCAGCAGTGACCTCAGAGGCCGCGACCAAGACACCCAGTACTTC.

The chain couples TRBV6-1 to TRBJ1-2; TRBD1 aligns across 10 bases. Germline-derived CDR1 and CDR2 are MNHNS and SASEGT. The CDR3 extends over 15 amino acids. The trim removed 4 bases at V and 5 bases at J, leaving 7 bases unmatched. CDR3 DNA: TGTGCCAGCAGTGCAGGGGTGGACAGGGGGTATGGCTACACCTTC. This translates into CASSAGVDRGYGYTF.

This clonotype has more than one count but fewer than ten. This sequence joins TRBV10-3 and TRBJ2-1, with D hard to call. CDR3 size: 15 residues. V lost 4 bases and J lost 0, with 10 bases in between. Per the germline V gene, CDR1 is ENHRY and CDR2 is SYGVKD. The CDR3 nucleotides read TGTGCCATCAGTGCGGAGATGGGCTCCTACAATGAGCAGTTCTTC. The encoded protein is CAISAEMGSYNEQFF.

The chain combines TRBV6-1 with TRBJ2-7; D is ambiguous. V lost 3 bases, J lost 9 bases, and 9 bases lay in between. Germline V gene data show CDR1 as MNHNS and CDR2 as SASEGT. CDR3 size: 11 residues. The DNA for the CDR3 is TGTGCCAGCAGTGAGGCGGCCAGGCAGTACTTC. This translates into CASSEAARQYF.

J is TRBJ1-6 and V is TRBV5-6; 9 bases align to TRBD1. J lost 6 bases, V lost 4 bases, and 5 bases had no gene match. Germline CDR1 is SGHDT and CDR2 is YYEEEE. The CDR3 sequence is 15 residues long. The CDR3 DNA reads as TGTGCCAGCAGCATCCGGGACAGGGTTAATTCACCCCTCCACTTT. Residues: CASSIRDRVNSPLHF. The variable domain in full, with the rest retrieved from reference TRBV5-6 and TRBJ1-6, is DAGVTQSPTHLIKTRGQQVTLRCSPKSGHDTVSWYQQALGQGPQFIFQYYEEEERQRGNFPDRFSGHQFPNYSSELNVNALLLGDSALYLCASSIRDRVNSPLHFGNGTRLTVT.

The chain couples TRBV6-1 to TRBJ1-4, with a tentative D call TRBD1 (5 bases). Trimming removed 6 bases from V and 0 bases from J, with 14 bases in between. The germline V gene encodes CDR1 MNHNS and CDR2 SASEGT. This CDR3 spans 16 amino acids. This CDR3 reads CASRTGGIATNEKLFF. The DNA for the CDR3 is TGTGCCAGCAGGACCGGGGGAATTGCAACTAATGAAAAACTGTTTTTT.

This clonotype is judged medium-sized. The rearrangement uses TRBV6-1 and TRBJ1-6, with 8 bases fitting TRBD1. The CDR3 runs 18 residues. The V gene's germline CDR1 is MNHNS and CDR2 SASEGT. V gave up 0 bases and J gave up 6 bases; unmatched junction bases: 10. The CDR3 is CASSEARAGGLSNSPLHF. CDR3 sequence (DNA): TGTGCCAGCAGTGAAGCGAGGGCAGGGGGCCTCAGTAATTCACCCCTCCACTTT.

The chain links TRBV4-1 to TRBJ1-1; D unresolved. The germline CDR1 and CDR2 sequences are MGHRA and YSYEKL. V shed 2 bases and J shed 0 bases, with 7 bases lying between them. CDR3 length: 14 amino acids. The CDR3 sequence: CASSQRAMNTEAFF. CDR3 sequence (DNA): TGCGCCAGCAGCCAAAGAGCAATGAACACTGAAGCTTTCTTT.

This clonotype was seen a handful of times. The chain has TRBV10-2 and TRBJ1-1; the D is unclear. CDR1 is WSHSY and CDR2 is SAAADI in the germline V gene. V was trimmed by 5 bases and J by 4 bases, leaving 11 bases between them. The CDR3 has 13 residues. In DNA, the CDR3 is TGCGCCAGCAGTAACACGGGAAGCACTGAAGCTTTCTTT. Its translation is CASSNTGSTEAFF.